These T cell receptor beta chains were read from a single sample in a study of CD8+ T cells in alopecia areata. Sequenced by immunoSEQ multiplex PCR; TCRdb stores in-frame clones only, minus some. This sample has under 300,000 clones, with over 45% found just once. The specimen comprised CD4+ T cells sorted from blood, sampled around week 54, from a patient treated with tofacitinib. The receptors originated from a human donor with alopecia areata. The CDR3 runs from the conserved cysteine through the conserved F or W.

J | V | CDR3
TRBJ1-4 | TRBV29-1 | CSGRDREHEKLFF
TRBJ1-2 | TRBV5-1 | CASSLDTSGYTF
TRBJ2-5 | TRBV30 | CAWSPRRDSLETQYF
TRBJ2-5 | TRBV5-1 | CASSDLREGTQYF
TRBJ2-3 | TRBV29-1 | CSVEEWKTSTDTQYF
TRBJ1-6 | TRBV30 | CAWSTGGADSPLHF
TRBJ2-3 | TRBV5-1 | CASSLEGSTDTQYF
TRBJ2-2 | TRBV18 | CASSPPRSYTGELFF
TRBJ2-1 | TRBV29-1 | CSVGFQGANEQFF
TRBJ2-7 | TRBV6-5 | CASSYSMTSRSYEQYF
TRBJ1-6 | TRBV7-9 | CASSPRQGNSPLHF
TRBJ2-3 | TRBV7-2 | CASSHDSSGGASRSYF
TRBJ2-7 | TRBV20-1 | CSEGRGDEQYF
TRBJ2-5 | TRBV18 | CASSNQGAETQYF
TRBJ2-2 | TRBV30 | CAWSSRTRTGELFF